This TCR beta chain was obtained from a study of blood T cell repertoires in COVID-19. How the authors handled the data: Quantification of nucleated cells was approximated via reference gene primer amplification. Sequencing was performed with immunoSEQ multiplex PCR; in TCRdb, only in-frame clones are kept and a portion is missing. V and J calls and clone size are given by that table; D and trimming were obtained from the DNA. The profile shows 150,000 to 200,000 clones, 86% of them singletons. In germline, CDR1 is MGHDK, CDR2 SYGVNS. The CDR3 length is 15 residues. V gave up 2 bases and J gave up 1 base, with 8 bases separating them.

The chain is built from TRBV25-1 and TRBJ1-4, with a possible D match to TRBD1 (6 bases). The sequenced sample consisted of PBMCs or T cells enriched from blood (not recorded which). This sequence was found in a woman in her forties in a cohort exposed to, infected with or recovered from COVID-19 (not recorded which). The CDR3 loop reads CASSEIRGTNEKLFF. CDR3 DNA sequence: TGTGCCAGCAGTGAAATCAGGGGAACTAATGAAAAACTGTTTTTT.